In this sample, the clone carrying this TCR beta chain turned up many times. Using two-round multiplex PCR, the authors amplified TCR beta CDR3 from genomic DNA. First-round PCR used primers specific to each TRBV and TRBJ gene. MiXCR, applied by TCRdb to the multiplex PCR reads, yields one record per CDR3 protein. Here the sample spans about 19,000 distinct CDR3 sequences, about 27% being singletons. The sample is drawn from a study of prognosis after radiotherapy for stage I lung cancer. The sequence derives from a donor over 45 with non-small cell lung cancer. The source material was PBMCs, sampled before or after stereotactic body radiation therapy (not recorded which).

CDR3 in amino acids: CSARDLGGETQYF. The CDR3 coding sequence is TGCAGTGCTAGAGATTTGGGTGGAGAGACCCAGTACTTC. V usage is TRBV20-1 and J usage is TRBJ2-5, with D uncertain. V lost 0 bases and J 4 bases, leaving 9 bases between the germline ends. CDR1 DFQATT and CDR2 SNEGSKA come from the germline V gene (reference sequence). CDR3 length: 13 amino acids.